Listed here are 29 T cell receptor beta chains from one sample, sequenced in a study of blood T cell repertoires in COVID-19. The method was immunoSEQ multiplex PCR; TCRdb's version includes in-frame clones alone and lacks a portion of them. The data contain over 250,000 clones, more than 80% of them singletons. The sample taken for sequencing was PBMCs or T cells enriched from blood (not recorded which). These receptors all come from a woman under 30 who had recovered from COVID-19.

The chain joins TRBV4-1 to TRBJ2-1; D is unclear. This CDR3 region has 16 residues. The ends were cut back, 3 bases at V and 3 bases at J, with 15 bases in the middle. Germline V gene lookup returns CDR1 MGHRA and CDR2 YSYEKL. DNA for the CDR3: TGCGCCAGCAGCCACGGCCGCGGCCCTCACTACAATGAGCAGTTCTTC. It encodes CASSHGRGPHYNEQFF.

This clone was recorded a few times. CDR3 residues: CASSSLSGVGETQYF. DNA for the CDR3: TGCGCCAGCAGCTCCCTAAGCGGGGTGGGGGAGACCCAGTACTTC. The V call is TRBV5-1, the J call TRBJ2-5, with 7 bases identical to TRBD2. Germline CDR1 and CDR2: SGHRS and YFSETQ. The ends lost 3 bases at V and 5 bases at J; junction bases unmatched: 10. This CDR3 has 15 amino acids. Complete variable domain (other parts from reference TRBV5-1 and TRBJ2-5): KAGVTQTPRYLIKTRGQQVTLSCSPISGHRSVSWYQQTPGQGLQFLFEYFSETQRNKGNFPGRFSGRQFSNSRSEMNVSTLELGDSALYLCASSSLSGVGETQYFGPGTRLLVL.

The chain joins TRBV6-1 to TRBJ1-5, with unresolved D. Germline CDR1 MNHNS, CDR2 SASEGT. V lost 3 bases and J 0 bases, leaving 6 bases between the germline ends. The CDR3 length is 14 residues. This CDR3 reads CASSESGSNQPQHF. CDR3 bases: TGTGCCAGCAGTGAGAGTGGTAGCAATCAGCCCCAGCATTTT.

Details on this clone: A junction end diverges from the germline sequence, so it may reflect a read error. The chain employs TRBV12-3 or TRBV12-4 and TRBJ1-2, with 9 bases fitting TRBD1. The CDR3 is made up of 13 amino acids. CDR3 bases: TGTGCCAGCAGTCCAGACCGGGACAGGGTACAGGGATTC. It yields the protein CASSPDRDRVQGF.

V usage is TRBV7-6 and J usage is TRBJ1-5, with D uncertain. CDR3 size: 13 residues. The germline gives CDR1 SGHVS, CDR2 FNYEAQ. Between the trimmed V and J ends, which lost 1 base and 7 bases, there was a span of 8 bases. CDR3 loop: CASSLGASQPQHF. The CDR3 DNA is TGTGCCAGCAGCTTAGGCGCTAGCCAGCCCCAGCATTTT.

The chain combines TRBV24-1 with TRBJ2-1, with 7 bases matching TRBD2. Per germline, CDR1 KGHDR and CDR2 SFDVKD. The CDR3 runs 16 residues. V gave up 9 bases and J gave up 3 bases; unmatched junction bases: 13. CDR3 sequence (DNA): TGTGCCACCTCAGACCCTCGAGCGGGATTCTACAATGAGCAGTTCTTC. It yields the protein CATSDPRAGFYNEQFF.

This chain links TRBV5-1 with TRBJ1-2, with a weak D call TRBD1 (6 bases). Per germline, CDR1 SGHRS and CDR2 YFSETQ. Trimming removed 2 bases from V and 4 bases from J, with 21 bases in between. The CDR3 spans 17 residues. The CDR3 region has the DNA TGCGCCAGCAGCTTCCCCAATTGGACAGAGAACATCTATGGCTACACCTTC. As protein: CASSFPNWTENIYGYTF.

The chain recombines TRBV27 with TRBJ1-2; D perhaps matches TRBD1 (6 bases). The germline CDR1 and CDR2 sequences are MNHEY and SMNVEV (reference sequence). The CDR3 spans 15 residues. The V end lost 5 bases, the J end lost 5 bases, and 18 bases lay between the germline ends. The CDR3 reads CASSIKRTAFYGYTF. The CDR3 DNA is TGTGCCAGCAGTATCAAACGGACAGCCTTTTATGGCTACACCTTC.

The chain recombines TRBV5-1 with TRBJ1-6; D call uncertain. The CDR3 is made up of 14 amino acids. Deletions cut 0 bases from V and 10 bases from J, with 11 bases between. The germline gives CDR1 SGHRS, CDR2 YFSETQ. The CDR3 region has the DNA TGCGCCAGCAGCTTGGGTAGGAGAGGATCACCCCTCCACTTT. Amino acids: CASSLGRRGSPLHF.

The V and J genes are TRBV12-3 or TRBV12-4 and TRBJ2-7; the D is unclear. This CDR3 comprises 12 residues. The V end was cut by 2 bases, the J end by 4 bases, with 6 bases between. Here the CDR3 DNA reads TGTGCCAGCAGTTTAAATCGGTACGAGCAGTACTTC. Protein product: CASSLNRYEQYF.

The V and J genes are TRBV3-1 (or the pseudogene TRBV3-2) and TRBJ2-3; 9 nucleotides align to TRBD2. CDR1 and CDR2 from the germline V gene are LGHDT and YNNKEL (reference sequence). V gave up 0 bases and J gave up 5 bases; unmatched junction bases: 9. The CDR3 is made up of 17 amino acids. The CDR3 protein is CASSQEIGGGAEDTQYF. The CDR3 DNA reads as TGTGCCAGCAGCCAAGAGATCGGCGGGGGGGCGGAAGATACGCAGTATTTT.

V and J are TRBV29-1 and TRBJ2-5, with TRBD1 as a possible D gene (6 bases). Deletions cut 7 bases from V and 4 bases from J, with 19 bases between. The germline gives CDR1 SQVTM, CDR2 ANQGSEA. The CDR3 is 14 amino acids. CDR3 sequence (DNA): TGCAGCGGGGGACAAGGGGGTAGCTTAGAGACCCAGTACTTC. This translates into CSGGQGGSLETQYF.

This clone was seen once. CDR3 region: CASSPQFSGNTIYF. The CDR3 region has the DNA TGTGCCAGCAGTCCACAGTTCTCTGGAAACACCATATATTTT. This chain uses TRBV28 with TRBJ1-3; D gene uncertain. Looked up from germline, CDR1 is MDHEN and CDR2 is SYDVKM. The CDR3 has 14 amino acids. Trimming removed 5 bases from V and 0 bases from J, with 8 bases in between. Supplemented by reference TRBV28 and TRBJ1-3, the full variable domain reads DVKVTQSSRYLVKRTGEKVFLECVQDMDHENMFWYRQDPGLGLRLIYFSYDVKMKEKGDIPEGYSVSREKKERFSLILESASTNQTSMYLCASSPQFSGNTIYFGEGSWLTVV.

The CDR3 coding sequence is TGCGCCAGCAGTGGATGGGGACTAGCGGCCCGGAGGGACACCGGGGAGCTGTTTTTT. This translates into CASSGWGLAARRDTGELFF. The gene calls are TRBV10-2 and TRBJ2-2; 11 bases are a match to TRBD2. The CDR3 contains 19 residues. The germline CDR1 and CDR2 sequences are WSHSY and SAAADI. V gave up 4 bases and J gave up 3 bases; unmatched junction bases: 13.

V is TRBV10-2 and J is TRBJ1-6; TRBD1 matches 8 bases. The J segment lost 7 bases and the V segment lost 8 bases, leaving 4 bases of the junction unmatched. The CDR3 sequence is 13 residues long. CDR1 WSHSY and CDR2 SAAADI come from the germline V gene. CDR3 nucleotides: TGCGCCAGCCGGGACAGGAGCAATTCACCCCTCCACTTT. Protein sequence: CASRDRSNSPLHF.

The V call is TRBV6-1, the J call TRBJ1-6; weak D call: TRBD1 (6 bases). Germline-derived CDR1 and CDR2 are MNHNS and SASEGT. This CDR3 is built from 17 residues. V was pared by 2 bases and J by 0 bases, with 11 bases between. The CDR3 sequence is CASSEPGHFSYNSPLHF. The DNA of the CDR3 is TGTGCCAGCAGTGAACCGGGACACTTCTCCTATAATTCACCCCTCCACTTT.

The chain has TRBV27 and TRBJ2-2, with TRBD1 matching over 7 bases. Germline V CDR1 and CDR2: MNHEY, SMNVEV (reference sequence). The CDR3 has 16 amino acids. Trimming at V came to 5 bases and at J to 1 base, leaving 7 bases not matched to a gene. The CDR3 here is CASSGATGVNTGELFF. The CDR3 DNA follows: TGTGCCAGCAGTGGGGCCACAGGGGTGAACACCGGGGAGCTGTTTTTT.

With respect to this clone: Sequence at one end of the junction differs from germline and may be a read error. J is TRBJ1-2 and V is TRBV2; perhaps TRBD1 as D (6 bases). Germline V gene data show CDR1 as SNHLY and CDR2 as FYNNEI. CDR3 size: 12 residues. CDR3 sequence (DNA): TGTGCCGGCAGGGGCGGGAACTATGGCTACACCTTC. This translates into CAGRGGNYGYTF.

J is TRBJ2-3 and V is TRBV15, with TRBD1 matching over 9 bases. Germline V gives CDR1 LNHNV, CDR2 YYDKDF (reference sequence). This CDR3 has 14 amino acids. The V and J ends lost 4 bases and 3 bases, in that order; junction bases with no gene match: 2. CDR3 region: CATSTQGATDTQYF. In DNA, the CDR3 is TGTGCCACCAGCACACAGGGGGCAACAGATACGCAGTATTTT.

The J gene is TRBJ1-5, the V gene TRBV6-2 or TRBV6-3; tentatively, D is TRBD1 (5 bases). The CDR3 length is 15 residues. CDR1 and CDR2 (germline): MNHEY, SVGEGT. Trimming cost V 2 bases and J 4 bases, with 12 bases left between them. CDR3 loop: CASSYGLGGNQPQHF. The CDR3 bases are TGTGCCAGCAGTTACGGACTCGGGGGAAATCAGCCCCAGCATTTT.

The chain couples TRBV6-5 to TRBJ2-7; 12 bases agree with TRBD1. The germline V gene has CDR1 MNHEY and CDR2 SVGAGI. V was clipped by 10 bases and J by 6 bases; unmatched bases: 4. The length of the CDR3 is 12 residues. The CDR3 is CATRDRGREQYF. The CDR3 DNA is TGTGCCACCCGGGACAGGGGGCGCGAGCAGTACTTC.

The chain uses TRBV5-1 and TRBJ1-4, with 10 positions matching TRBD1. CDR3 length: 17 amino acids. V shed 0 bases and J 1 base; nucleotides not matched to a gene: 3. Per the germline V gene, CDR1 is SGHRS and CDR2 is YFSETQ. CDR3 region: CASSLAWTGGTNEKLFF. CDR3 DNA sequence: TGCGCCAGCAGCTTGGCTTGGACAGGGGGAACTAATGAAAAACTGTTTTTT.

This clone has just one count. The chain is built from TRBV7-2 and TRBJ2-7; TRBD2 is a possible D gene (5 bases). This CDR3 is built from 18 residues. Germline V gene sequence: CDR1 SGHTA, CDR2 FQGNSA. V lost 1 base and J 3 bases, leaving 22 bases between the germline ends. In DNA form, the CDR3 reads TGTGCCAGCAGCTTAGTCCTCCCGGTAGGCGGGTTGCTCTACGAGCAGTACTTC. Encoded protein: CASSLVLPVGGLLYEQYF.

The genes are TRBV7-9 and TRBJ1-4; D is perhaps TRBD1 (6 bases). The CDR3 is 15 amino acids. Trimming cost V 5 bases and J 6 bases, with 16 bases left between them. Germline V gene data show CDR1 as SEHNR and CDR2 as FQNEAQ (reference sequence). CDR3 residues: CASSRPRGIDEKLFF. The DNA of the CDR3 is TGTGCCAGCAGCCGACCCAGGGGAATAGATGAAAAACTGTTTTTT.

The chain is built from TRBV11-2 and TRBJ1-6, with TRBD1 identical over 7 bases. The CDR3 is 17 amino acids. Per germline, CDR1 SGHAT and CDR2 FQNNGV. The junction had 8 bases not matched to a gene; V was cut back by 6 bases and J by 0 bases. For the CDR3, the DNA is TGTGCCAGCAGACCCGGGACAGAGAGCTCCTATAATTCACCCCTCCACTTT. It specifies CASRPGTESSYNSPLHF.

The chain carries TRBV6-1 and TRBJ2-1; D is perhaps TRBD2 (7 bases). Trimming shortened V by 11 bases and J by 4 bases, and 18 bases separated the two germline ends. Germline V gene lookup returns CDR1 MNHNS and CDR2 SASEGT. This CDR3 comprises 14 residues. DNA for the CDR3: TGTGCCGGATCTTCGGGGGGCCAGTACAATGAGCAGTTCTTC. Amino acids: CAGSSGGQYNEQFF.

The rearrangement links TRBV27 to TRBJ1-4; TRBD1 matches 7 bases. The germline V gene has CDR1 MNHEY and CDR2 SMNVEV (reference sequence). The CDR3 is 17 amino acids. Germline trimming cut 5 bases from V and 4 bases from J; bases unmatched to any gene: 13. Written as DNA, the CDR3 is TGTGCCAGCAGTCCTCGGACAGGTCGCTTACTTAATGAAAAACTGTTTTTT. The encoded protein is CASSPRTGRLLNEKLFF.

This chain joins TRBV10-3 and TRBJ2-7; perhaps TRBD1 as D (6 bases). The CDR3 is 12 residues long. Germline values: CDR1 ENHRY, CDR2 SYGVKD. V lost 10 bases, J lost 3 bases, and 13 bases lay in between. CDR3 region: CATRDIDYEQYF. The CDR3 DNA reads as TGTGCCACCAGGGACATCGACTACGAGCAGTACTTC.

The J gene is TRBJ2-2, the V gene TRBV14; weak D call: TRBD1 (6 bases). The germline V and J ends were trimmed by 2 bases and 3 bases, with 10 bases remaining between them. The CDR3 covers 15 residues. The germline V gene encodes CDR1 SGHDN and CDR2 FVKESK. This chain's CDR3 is CASSQQGLHTGELFF. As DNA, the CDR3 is TGTGCCAGCAGCCAACAGGGGCTCCACACCGGGGAGCTGTTTTTT.